The 17 T cell receptor beta chains in this list originate from one sample, sequenced in a study of human T cells and chemical hapten exposure. The time point here: patch test 1, 2 weeks after DPC sensitization. Stated treatment: therapeutic diphenylcyclopropenone sensitization with weekly scalp DPC. TCRdb passed the RACE reads through MiXCR, listing each CDR3 protein once. The table lists 300,000 to 400,000 distinct CDR3 sequences, under 9% of them singletons. The sample was whole blood, taken in connection with sensitization to the hapten diphenylcyclopropenone (DPC). These receptors were collected from a woman aged 18-29 years with alopecia areata. Some clones in this sample may be carry-over from other donors' samples.

A few counts support this clonotype. This sequence joins TRBV12-3 or TRBV12-4 and TRBJ2-5; D is perhaps TRBD1 (6 bases). Trimming pared 0 bases from V and 3 bases from J, leaving 11 bases between. This CDR3 region has 15 residues. The CDR3 spells CASSLAPDRKETQYF. The CDR3 DNA reads TGTGCCAGCAGTTTAGCCCCGGACAGAAAAGAGACCCAGTACTTC.

The chain recombines TRBV29-1 with TRBJ1-1; the match to TRBD1 covers 7 bases. J was trimmed by 3 bases and V by 6 bases; bases with no gene match: 10. The CDR3 has 14 residues. From germline, CDR1 is SQVTM and CDR2 ANQGSEA. CDR3 in amino acids: CSVSFDRADTEAFF. CDR3 nucleotide sequence: TGCAGCGTCTCATTCGACAGGGCGGACACTGAAGCTTTCTTT.

The gene calls are TRBV4-3 and TRBJ2-5, with D possibly TRBD2 on 6 matching bases. Germline CDR1 and CDR2: LGHNA and YSLEER. V shed 3 bases and J shed 5 bases, with 19 bases lying between them. The length of the CDR3 is 16 residues. CDR3 sequence reads: CASSHGRGVVRETQYF. The DNA of the CDR3 is TGCGCCAGCAGCCATGGCCGCGGGGTGGTGAGGGAGACCCAGTACTTC.

This clonotype was picked up a small number of times. This sequence joins TRBV7-3 and TRBJ2-1; D ambiguous. Germline CDR1 and CDR2: SGHTA and FQGTGA. Deletions cut 4 bases from V and 0 bases from J, with 13 bases between. The CDR3 loop spans 16 amino acids. The CDR3 is CASSYSAGSSYNEQFF. CDR3 sequence (DNA): TGTGCCAGCAGCTACTCAGCCGGAAGCTCCTACAATGAGCAGTTCTTC.

The chain has TRBV4-3 and TRBJ1-2; 9 bases align to TRBD1. V was pared by 1 base and J by 4 bases, with 10 bases of the junction left unmatched. CDR3 length equals 17 residues. CDR1 and CDR2 from the germline V gene are LGHNA and YSLEER. CDR3 sequence: CASSQGTPGQGLYGYTF. The CDR3 coding sequence is TGCGCCAGCAGCCAAGGGACCCCGGGACAGGGCCTCTATGGCTACACCTTC.

This clonotype occurred many times. J is TRBJ1-4 and V is TRBV5-1; TRBD1 might be the D (5 bases). V shed 0 bases and J shed 5 bases, with 11 bases lying between them. Germline V gives CDR1 SGHRS, CDR2 YFSETQ. This CDR3 comprises 15 residues. For the CDR3, the DNA is TGCGCCAGCAGCTTGGAAGGGACGCTCAATGAAAAACTGTTTTTT. Amino acid sequence: CASSLEGTLNEKLFF. The whole variable domain, filled in from reference TRBV5-1 and TRBJ1-4, reads KAGVTQTPRYLIKTRGQQVTLSCSPISGHRSVSWYQQTPGQGLQFLFEYFSETQRNKGNFPGRFSGRQFSNSRSEMNVSTLELGDSALYLCASSLEGTLNEKLFFGSGTQLSVL.

The chain couples TRBV12-3 or TRBV12-4 to TRBJ2-3; D gene ambiguous. The CDR3 has 15 residues. V was trimmed by 0 bases and J by 2 bases, leaving 9 bases between them. The CDR3 loop reads CASSLAGTLTDTQYF. Here the CDR3 DNA reads TGTGCCAGCAGTTTAGCAGGTACCCTCACAGATACGCAGTATTTT.

This clonotype was counted a few times. This chain links TRBV7-8 with TRBJ2-2; tentative D call: TRBD1 (6 bases). CDR3 length: 17 amino acids. CDR1 and CDR2 from the germline V gene are SGHVS and FQNEAQ. With 4 bases removed from V and 2 bases from J, the gap between germline ends came to 17 bases. DNA for the CDR3: TGTGCCAGCAGCTCCCCGGGTGTAGGGGGTAACACCGGGGAGCTGTTTTTT. This codes for CASSSPGVGGNTGELFF.

The genes are TRBV12-3 or TRBV12-4 and TRBJ1-5; a possible D gene is TRBD1 (5 bases). This CDR3 is 14 amino acids long. Deletions cut 3 bases from V and 5 bases from J, with 11 bases between. The CDR3 protein is CASSLSDTDQPQHF. In nucleotides, the CDR3 is TGTGCCAGCAGTTTGTCGGACACAGATCAGCCCCAGCATTTT.

The rearrangement uses TRBV12-3 or TRBV12-4 and TRBJ1-6, with a tentative D call TRBD1 (6 bases). The germline V and J ends were trimmed by 1 base and 7 bases, with 11 bases remaining between them. CDR3 length: 15 amino acids. The CDR3 sequence is CASSLDPGENSPLHF. CDR3 in DNA: TGTGCCAGCAGTTTAGATCCAGGGGAGAATTCACCCCTCCACTTT.

The rearrangement uses TRBV6-5 and TRBJ2-6; D is unresolved. This CDR3 has 16 amino acids. The germline gives CDR1 MNHEY, CDR2 SVGAGI. V was cut by 5 bases and J by 4 bases, with 15 bases left in between. CDR3 sequence: CASSPRGLSGANVLTF. The CDR3 DNA sequence: TGTGCCAGCAGTCCTCGAGGATTGTCCGGGGCCAACGTCCTGACTTTC.

This clonotype has a handful of counts. The gene calls are TRBV28 and TRBJ1-2, with D possibly TRBD1 on 5 matching bases. Germline V gene lookup returns CDR1 MDHEN and CDR2 SYDVKM. The CDR3 spans 12 residues. Trimming removed 7 bases at V and 0 bases at J, with 6 bases between. The CDR3: CASKQANYGYTF. CDR3 nucleotides: TGTGCCAGCAAACAGGCTAACTATGGCTACACCTTC.

Many counts were recorded for this clonotype. This chain connects TRBV4-1 to TRBJ1-6, with D unresolved. The CDR3 is 15 amino acids. Per the germline V gene, CDR1 is MGHRA and CDR2 is YSYEKL. The ends were cut back, 0 bases at V and 10 bases at J, with 13 bases in the middle. This CDR3 reads CASSQDTRQLSPLHF. CDR3 nucleotide sequence: TGCGCCAGCAGCCAAGATACGAGACAACTGTCACCCCTCCACTTT.

This clonotype was seen ten or more times. The genes are TRBV4-2 and TRBJ2-5, with D hard to call. Trimming left V 0 bases short and J 2 bases short, with 4 bases between. Germline V gene lookup returns CDR1 LGHNA and CDR2 YNFKEQ. The CDR3 spans 13 residues. CDR3 nucleotide sequence: TGTGCCAGCAGCCAAGACAGGCAAGAGACCCAGTACTTC. This encodes CASSQDRQETQYF.

The chain links TRBV4-3 to TRBJ1-4; 11 bases match TRBD1. The CDR3 extends over 16 amino acids. The V and J ends lost 5 bases and 7 bases, in that order; junction bases with no gene match: 9. Germline V gene lookup returns CDR1 LGHNA and CDR2 YSLEER. The CDR3, as DNA: TGCGCCAGCAGCACGGACAGGGGGCTACTTTTTGAAAAACTGTTTTTT. Encoded protein: CASSTDRGLLFEKLFF.

This clonotype was detected a few times. The chain links TRBV10-3 to TRBJ2-2; D gene unclear. The CDR3 sequence is 10 residues long. V was pared by 10 bases and J by 6 bases, with 6 bases between. CDR1 and CDR2 (germline): ENHRY, SYGVKD. The CDR3 DNA is TGTGCCACCCGCCCCGGGGAGCTGTTTTTT. This translates into CATRPGELFF.

This clonotype came up many times. The chain combines TRBV7-2 with TRBJ2-4; 10 bases are shared with TRBD2. The CDR3 consists of 15 residues. In germline, CDR1 is SGHTA, CDR2 FQGNSA. With V trimmed by 3 bases and J by 2 bases, 1 base remained unmatched. CDR3 loop: CASSFSGGTKNIQYF. The CDR3 DNA reads as TGTGCCAGCAGCTTTAGCGGGGGGACCAAAAACATTCAGTACTTC.